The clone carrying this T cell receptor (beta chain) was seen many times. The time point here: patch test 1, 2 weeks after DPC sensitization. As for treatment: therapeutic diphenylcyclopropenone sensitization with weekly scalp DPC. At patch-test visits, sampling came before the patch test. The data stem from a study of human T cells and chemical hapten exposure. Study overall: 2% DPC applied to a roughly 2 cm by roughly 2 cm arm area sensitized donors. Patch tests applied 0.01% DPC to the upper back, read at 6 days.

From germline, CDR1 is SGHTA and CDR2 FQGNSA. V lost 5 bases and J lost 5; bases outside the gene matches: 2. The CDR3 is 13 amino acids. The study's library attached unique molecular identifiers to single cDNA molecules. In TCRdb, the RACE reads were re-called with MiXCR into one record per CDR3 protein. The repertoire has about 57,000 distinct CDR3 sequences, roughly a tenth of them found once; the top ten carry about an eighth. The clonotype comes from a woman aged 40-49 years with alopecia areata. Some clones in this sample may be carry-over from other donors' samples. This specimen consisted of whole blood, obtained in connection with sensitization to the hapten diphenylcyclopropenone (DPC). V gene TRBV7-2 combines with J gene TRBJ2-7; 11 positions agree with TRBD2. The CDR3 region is CASSTSGGNEQYF. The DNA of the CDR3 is TGTGCCAGCAGCACTAGCGGGGGCAACGAGCAGTACTTC.